This TCR beta chain originates from a study of blood T cells in healthy people across ages. Study-level background: Per two T cells, template switching captured roughly one barcoded beta molecule.

PCR was performed a second time for roughly 6 to 12 cycles using a sample-barcoded 5' primer and a J-beta primer mix. TCRdb fed the 5' RACE reads into MiXCR, producing one record per CDR3 protein. The sample has hundreds of thousands of distinct CDR3 sequences, over 40% seen once; the top ten hold approximately 31%. Study outcomes and limitations: It was held that the diversity estimates obtained from one million T cells were underestimates. Possibly confounding the expanded clonotype changes was the fact that donor CMV status was unknown.

Trimming took 1 base from V and 4 from J; bases not matched to a gene: 5. The CDR3 has 14 residues. The germline CDR1 and CDR2 sequences are DFQATT and SNEGSKA (reference sequence). To note about this clonotype: Its antigen is currently unknown.

The sequenced material came from blood. The TCR originated in a man aged 80 or over in good health. The chain uses TRBV20-1 and TRBJ2-3; 7 bases are shared with TRBD2. Here the CDR3 reads CSARAGGGADTQYF. The CDR3 region has the DNA TGCAGTGCTAGAGCGGGAGGAGGCGCAGATACGCAGTATTTT.